A selection of T cell receptor beta chains follows, all from one sample in a study of blood T cells in healthy people across ages. From the 5' RACE reads, TCRdb called clonotypes with MiXCR, one entry per CDR3 protein. The table records fewer than 2,000,000 distinct CDR3 sequences, about 39% of them present only once. The material sequenced was blood. The receptors stem from a human donor in good health. The CDR3 runs from the conserved cysteine through the conserved F or W. A D gene is named only where the DNA matches it firmly. Clone size is given for some rows only: seen once, a few or many times, or a class if the clone is expanded.

. TRBJ2-1 16 . TRBV10-3 TGTGCCATCAGTGAGAGGGGAGGCCCAGGTTGCAATGAGCAGTTCTTC CAISERGGPGCNEQFF
few TRBJ2-1 16 TRBD1 TRBV7-7 TGTGCTAGCAGCCTAGGTCTGACAGGGAGCCCCCATGAGCAGTTCTTC CASSLGLTGSPHEQFF
few TRBJ1-2 16 TRBD1 TRBV25-1 TGTGCCAGCAGTGAATTTTTGATCGGGCAGGGGGCTGGCTACACCTTC CASSEFLIGQGAGYTF
. TRBJ1-2 14 . TRBV28 TGTGCCAGCAGTGAAAGGACAGTTTACTATGGCTACACCTTC CASSERTVYYGYTF
. TRBJ1-2 12 . TRBV6-5 TGTGCCAGCCTGGGGGGGGTGGATGGCTACACCTTC CASLGGVDGYTF
few TRBJ2-7 14 TRBD2 TRBV20-1 TGCAGTGCTACAAGCGGGGGGCTCTCTCACGAGCAGTACTTC CSATSGGLSHEQYF
. TRBJ2-2 13 . TRBV5-1 TGCGCCAGCAGCTTTAGGGCAACCGGGGAGCTGTTTTTT CASSFRATGELFF
. TRBJ2-5 16 . TRBV18 TGTGCCAGCTCCCAGGCCGGGGAAGGAGGATACAATGAGCAGTACTTC CASSQAGEGGYNEQYF
. TRBJ1-2 14 TRBD1 TRBV28 TGTGCCAGCACCGTCGTGGACAGGAACTATGGCTACACCTTC CASTVVDRNYGYTF
. TRBJ2-6 14 . TRBV6-2/TRBV6-3 TGTGCCAGCAAAGATAGCTCTGGGGCCAACGTCCTGACTTTC CASKDSSGANVLTF
. TRBJ2-1 15 . TRBV9 TGTGCCAGCAGCGTAGTTTCGACTCCTGGGGATGAGCAGTTCTTC CASSVVSTPGDEQFF
few TRBJ2-4 19 TRBD2 TRBV7-2 TGTGCCAGCAGCCCTAGGTTTATGGCGGGGGGTAGTTTAAGAGACATTCAGTACTTC CASSPRFMAGGSLRDIQYF
. TRBJ1-5 13 . TRBV7-2 TGTGCCAGCAGCTTACACAGTTATCAGCCCCAGCATTTT CASSLHSYQPQHF
. TRBJ1-1 14 . TRBV4-1 TGCGCCAGCAGCGGAGGGGATTTGAACACTGAAGCTTTCTTT CASSGGDLNTEAFF
. TRBJ2-1 17 TRBD2 TRBV20-1 TGCAGTACTCCCGCTCAAAGACTAGCGGGGATATACAATGAGCAGTTCTTC CSTPAQRLAGIYNEQFF
few TRBJ2-5 12 . TRBV10-3 TGTGCCACCAGCCAGGTTGGAGAGACCCAGTACTTC CATSQVGETQYF
few TRBJ1-1 13 . TRBV24-1 TGTGCCACCAGTGATAGGGACGCCGAGGAAGCTTTCTTT CATSDRDAEEAFF
few TRBJ2-5 16 . TRBV21-1 TGTGCCAGCACCAAAGTAAGGGGAGGAGGCCAAGAGACCCAGTACTTC CASTKVRGGGQETQYF
. TRBJ1-1 15 . TRBV6-5 TGTGCCAGCAGTTACGGTCCTACAGAAAACACTGAAGCTTTCTTT CASSYGPTENTEAFF
. TRBJ2-1 18 TRBD2 TRBV7-8 TGTGCCAGCAGCTTACCTGGACTAGCGGGGGTGACCTACAATGAGCAGTTCTTC CASSLPGLAGVTYNEQFF
few TRBJ2-1 12 . TRBV29-1 TGCAGCGTTGAAGGGGGTTTCGATGAGCAGTTCTTC CSVEGGFDEQFF
. TRBJ1-1 15 . TRBV20-1 TGCAGTGTAATACGATTGGACTGGGAGAACACTGAAGCTTTCTTT CSVIRLDWENTEAFF
. TRBJ2-7 16 TRBD1 TRBV20-1 TGCAGTGCTAGAGGTTGGGGGACAGGGCACACAAACGAGCAGTACTTC CSARGWGTGHTNEQYF
. TRBJ2-1 14 TRBD2 TRBV7-2 TGTGCCAGCAGCTTATTTGGGGGGGACAATGAGCAGTTCTTC CASSLFGGDNEQFF
. TRBJ1-5 18 . TRBV6-2/TRBV6-3 TGTGCCAGCAGTTTGAATTATGGGATCACTTATAGCAATCAGCCCCAGCATTTT CASSLNYGITYSNQPQHF
. TRBJ2-5 16 TRBD1 TRBV7-9 TGTGCCAGCAGCTCCTCGGACAGGGGTGGCCAAGAGACCCAGTACTTC CASSSSDRGGQETQYF
many TRBJ2-7 13 . TRBV29-1 TGCAGCGTTGAGACATCTTATCGGGGCGAGCAGTACTTC CSVETSYRGEQYF
. TRBJ2-5 15 TRBD1 TRBV4-3 TGCGCCAGCAGCCAAGGGACAGGGGCGCAAGAGACCCAGTACTTC CASSQGTGAQETQYF
few TRBJ2-3 15 . TRBV4-1 TGCGCCAGCAGCCAATTAGGTAGGGCCACAGATACGCAGTATTTT CASSQLGRATDTQYF
. TRBJ2-1 16 TRBD2 TRBV9 TGTGCCAGCAGCGTAGCTAGCGGGGGGAGAAAAAATGAGCAGTTCTTC CASSVASGGRKNEQFF
. TRBJ2-5 14 . TRBV5-1 TGCGCCAGCAGCGAGCAGTATGAGCAAGAGACCCAGTACTTC CASSEQYEQETQYF
. TRBJ2-2 15 . TRBV7-2 TGTGCCAGCAGCTCCATAGCGGCGAACACCGGGGAGCTGTTTTTT CASSSIAANTGELFF
few TRBJ2-5 13 . TRBV20-1 TGCAGTGCTAGATGGGGAATACAAGAGACCCAGTACTTC CSARWGIQETQYF
. TRBJ2-3 16 . TRBV12-3/TRBV12-4 TGTGCCAGCAGGGGTCTCGGGACACGTTTCACAGATACGCAGTATTTT CASRGLGTRFTDTQYF
. TRBJ2-1 14 TRBD1 TRBV12-3/TRBV12-4 TGTGCCAGCAGTTTTAGGGACAGGGGTCATGAGCAGTTCTTC CASSFRDRGHEQFF
. TRBJ2-7 14 . TRBV7-2 TGTGCCAGCAGCTTAAACCCCCGGGGAACCGAGCAGTACTTC CASSLNPRGTEQYF
. TRBJ1-2 15 . TRBV12-3/TRBV12-4 TGTGCCAGCAGTCGGCCCGCAGTGGGGATCCTGGGCTACACCTTC CASSRPAVGILGYTF